This T cell receptor beta chain was found in a study of human T cells and chemical hapten exposure. This clonotype was seen at least ten times. Within the library, unique molecular identifiers were attached to each individual cDNA molecule. TCRdb ran MiXCR on the RACE reads and lists one entry per CDR3 protein. The repertoire includes some 65,000 distinct CDR3 sequences, approximately 6.1% of them detected once, and 3% to 3.5% sits in the top ten. The time point here: healthy volunteer bleed at 6 weeks. Before extraction, the whole blood was not fractionated, and total RNA was taken from it. Deletions cut 1 base from V and 4 bases from J, with 13 bases between. There are 16 residues in the CDR3. CDR1 is LGHNA, CDR2 YSLEER, per germline.

The gene calls are TRBV4-3 and TRBJ2-2; no definite D call. The clonotype comes from a female donor in good health. Some clones in this sample may be carry-over from other donors' samples. The specimen sequenced was whole blood. The CDR3 DNA is TGCGCCAGCAGCCAAGTAGACATCCGTGGCACCGGGGAGCTGTTTTTT. Protein product: CASSQVDIRGTGELFF.